The source of this TCR beta chain is a study of Ad26.COV2.S vaccination and SARS-CoV-2 variants. The overall study: Ad26.COV2.S, an intramuscular injection, was given once or twice 56 days apart.

Regarding treatment: roughly 19 received Ad26.COV2.S at low or high dose, single or two shots; 5 received placebo; per-sample allocation not given. Specimen acquisition occurred on day 63 following the initial vaccine or placebo injection. As its vector, the vaccine had Ad26, which expressed Wuhan-strain SARS-CoV-2 spike. The assay was immunoSEQ multiplex PCR, and TCRdb's table has in-frame clones only and misses some. This table holds hundreds of thousands of clones, about 93% found once. Notes on this clone: Its antigen is unidentified.

Findings of the study overall: Non-spike TCR breadth was similar in vaccine and placebo recipients.

This specimen consisted of peripheral blood, obtained in a trial of Ad26.COV2.S vaccine versus placebo. This sequence originates from a person aged 18-65 years who received the Ad26.COV2.S COVID-19 vaccine or a placebo.

As DNA, the CDR3 is TGTGCCAGCAGCCCCGGACCCGACTACGAGCAGTACTTC. It codes for CASSPGPDYEQYF. The genes are TRBV6-5 and TRBJ2-7; no clear D. The V end was cut by 6 bases, the J end by 3 bases, with 12 bases between. Per germline, CDR1 MNHEY and CDR2 SVGAGI. The CDR3 extends over 13 amino acids.